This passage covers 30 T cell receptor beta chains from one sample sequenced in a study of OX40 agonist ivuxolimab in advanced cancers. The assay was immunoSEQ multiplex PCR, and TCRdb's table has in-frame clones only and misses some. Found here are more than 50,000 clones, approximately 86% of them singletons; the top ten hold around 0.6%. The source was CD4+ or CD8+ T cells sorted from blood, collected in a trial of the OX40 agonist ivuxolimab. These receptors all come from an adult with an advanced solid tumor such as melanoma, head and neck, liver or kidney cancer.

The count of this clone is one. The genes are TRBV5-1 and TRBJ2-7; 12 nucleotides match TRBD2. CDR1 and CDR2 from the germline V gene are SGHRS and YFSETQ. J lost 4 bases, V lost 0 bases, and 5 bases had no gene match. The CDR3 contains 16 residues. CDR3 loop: CASSLGLAGGPYEQYF. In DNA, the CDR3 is TGCGCCAGCAGCTTGGGGCTAGCGGGAGGGCCATACGAGCAGTACTTC.

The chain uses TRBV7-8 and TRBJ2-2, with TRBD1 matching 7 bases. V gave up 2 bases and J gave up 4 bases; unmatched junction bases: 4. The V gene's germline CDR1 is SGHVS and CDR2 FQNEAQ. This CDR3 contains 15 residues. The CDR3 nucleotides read TGTGCCAGCAGCTTAAGACAGGGCGGCACCGGGGAGCTGTTTTTT. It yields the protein CASSLRQGGTGELFF.

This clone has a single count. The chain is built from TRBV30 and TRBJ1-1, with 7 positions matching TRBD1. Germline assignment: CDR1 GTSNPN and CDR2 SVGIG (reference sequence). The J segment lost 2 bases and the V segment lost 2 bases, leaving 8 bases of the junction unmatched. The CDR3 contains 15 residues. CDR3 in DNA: TGTGCCTGGAGTTCCTGGGGAGGGGGCAACACTGAAGCTTTCTTT. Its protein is CAWSSWGGGNTEAFF. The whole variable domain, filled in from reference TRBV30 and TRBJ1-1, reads SQTIHQWPATLVQPVGSPLSLECTVEGTSNPNLYWYRQAAGRGLQLLFYSVGIGQISSEVPQNLSASRPQDRQFILSSKKLLLSDSGFYLCAWSSWGGGNTEAFFGQGTRLTVV.

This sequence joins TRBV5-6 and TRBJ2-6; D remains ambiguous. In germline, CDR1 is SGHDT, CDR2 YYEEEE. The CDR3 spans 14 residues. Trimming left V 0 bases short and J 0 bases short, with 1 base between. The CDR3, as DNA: TGTGCCAGCAGCTTGGACTCTGGGGCCAACGTCCTGACTTTC. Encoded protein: CASSLDSGANVLTF.

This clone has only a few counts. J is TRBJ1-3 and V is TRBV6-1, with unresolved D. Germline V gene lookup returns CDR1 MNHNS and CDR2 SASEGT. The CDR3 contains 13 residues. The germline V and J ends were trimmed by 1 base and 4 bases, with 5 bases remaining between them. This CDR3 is CASSEVGGNTIYF. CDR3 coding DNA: TGTGCCAGCAGTGAAGTCGGGGGAAACACCATATATTTT.

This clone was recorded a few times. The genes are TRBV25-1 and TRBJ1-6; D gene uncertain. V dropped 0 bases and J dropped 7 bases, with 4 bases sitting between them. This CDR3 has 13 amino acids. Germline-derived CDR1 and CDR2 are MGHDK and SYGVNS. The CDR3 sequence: CASSEYGNSPLHF. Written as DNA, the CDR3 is TGTGCCAGCAGTGAATACGGGAATTCACCCCTCCACTTT.

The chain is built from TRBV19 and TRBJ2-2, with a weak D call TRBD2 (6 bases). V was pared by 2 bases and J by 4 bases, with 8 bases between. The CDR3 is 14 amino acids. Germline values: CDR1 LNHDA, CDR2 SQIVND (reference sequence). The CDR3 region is CASSITSFTGELFF. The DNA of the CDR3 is TGTGCCAGTAGTATAACTAGCTTCACCGGGGAGCTGTTTTTT.

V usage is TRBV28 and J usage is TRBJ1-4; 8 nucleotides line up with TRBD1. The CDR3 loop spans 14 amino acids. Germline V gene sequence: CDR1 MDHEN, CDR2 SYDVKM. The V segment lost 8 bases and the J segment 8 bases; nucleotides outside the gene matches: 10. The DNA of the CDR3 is TGTGCCAGCCAATCCGGGACAGGTCTCGAAAAACTGTTTTTT. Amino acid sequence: CASQSGTGLEKLFF. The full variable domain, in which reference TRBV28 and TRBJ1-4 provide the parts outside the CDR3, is DVKVTQSSRYLVKRTGEKVFLECVQDMDHENMFWYRQDPGLGLRLIYFSYDVKMKEKGDIPEGYSVSREKKERFSLILESASTNQTSMYLCASQSGTGLEKLFFGSGTQLSVL.

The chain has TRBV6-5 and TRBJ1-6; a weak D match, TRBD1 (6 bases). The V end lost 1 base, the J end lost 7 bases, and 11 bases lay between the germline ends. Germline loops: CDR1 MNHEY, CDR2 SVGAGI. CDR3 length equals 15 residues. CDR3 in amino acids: CASSYLRQENSPLHF. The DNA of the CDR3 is TGTGCCAGCAGTTACTTACGACAGGAGAATTCACCCCTCCACTTT.

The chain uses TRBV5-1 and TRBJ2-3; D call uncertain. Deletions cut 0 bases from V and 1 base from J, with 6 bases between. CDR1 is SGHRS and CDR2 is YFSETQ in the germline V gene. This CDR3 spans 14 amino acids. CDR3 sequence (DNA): TGCGCCAGCAGCTTGGACTATCGCACAGATACGCAGTATTTT. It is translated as CASSLDYRTDTQYF.

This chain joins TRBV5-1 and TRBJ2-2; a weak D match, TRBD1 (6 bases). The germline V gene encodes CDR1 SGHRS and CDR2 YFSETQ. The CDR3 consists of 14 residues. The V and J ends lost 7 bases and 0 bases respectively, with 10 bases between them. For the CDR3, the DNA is TGCGCCAGCGAGGACAGCTCGAACACCGGGGAGCTGTTTTTT. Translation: CASEDSSNTGELFF.

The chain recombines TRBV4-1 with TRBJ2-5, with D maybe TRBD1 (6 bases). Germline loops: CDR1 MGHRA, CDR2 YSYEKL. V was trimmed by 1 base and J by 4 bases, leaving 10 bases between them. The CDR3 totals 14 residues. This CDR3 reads CASSQGQVGETQYF. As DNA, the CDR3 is TGCGCCAGCAGCCAAGGACAGGTGGGAGAGACCCAGTACTTC.

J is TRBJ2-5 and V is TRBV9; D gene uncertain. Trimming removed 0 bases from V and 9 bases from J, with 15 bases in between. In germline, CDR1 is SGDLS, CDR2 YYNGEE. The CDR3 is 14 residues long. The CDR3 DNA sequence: TGTGCCAGCAGCGTAGCGTCGGCTTCTCGGGCCCAGTACTTC. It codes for CASSVASASRAQYF.

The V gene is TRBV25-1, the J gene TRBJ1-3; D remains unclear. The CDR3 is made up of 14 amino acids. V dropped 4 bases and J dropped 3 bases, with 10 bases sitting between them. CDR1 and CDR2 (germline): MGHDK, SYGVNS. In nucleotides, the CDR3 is TGTGCCAGCAGTGCCGAACACCTTGGAAACACCATATATTTT. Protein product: CASSAEHLGNTIYF.

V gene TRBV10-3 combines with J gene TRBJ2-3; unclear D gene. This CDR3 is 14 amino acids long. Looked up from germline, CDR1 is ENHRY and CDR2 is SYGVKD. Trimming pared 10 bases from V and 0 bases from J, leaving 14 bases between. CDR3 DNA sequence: TGTGCCACACACACCGGCGCTAGCACAGATACGCAGTATTTT. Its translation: CATHTGASTDTQYF.

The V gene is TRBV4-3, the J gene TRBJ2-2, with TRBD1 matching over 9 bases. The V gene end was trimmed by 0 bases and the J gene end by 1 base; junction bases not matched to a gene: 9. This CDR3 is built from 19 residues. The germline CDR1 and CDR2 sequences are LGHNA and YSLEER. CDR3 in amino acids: CASSQDRGTGSLNTGELFF. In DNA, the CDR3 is TGCGCCAGCAGCCAAGATAGGGGGACAGGGTCTCTGAACACCGGGGAGCTGTTTTTT.

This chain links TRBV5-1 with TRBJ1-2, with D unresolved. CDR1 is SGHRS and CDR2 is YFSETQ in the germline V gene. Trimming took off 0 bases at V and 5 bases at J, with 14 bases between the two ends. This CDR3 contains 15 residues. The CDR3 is CASSLAEGKGYGYTF. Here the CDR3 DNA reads TGCGCCAGCAGCTTGGCCGAAGGCAAAGGGTATGGCTACACCTTC.

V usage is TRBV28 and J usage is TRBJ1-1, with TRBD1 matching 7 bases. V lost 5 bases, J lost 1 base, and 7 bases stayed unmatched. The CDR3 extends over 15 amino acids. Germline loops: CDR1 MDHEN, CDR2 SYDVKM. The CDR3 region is CASSQQGPPNTEAFF. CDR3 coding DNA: TGTGCCAGCAGTCAACAGGGGCCCCCGAACACTGAAGCTTTCTTT.

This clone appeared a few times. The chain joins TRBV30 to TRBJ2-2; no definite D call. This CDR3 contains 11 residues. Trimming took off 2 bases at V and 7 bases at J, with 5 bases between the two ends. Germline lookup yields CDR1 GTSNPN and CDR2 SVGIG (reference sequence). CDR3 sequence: CAWSIRGELFF. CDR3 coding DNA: TGTGCCTGGAGTATACGCGGGGAGCTGTTTTTT.

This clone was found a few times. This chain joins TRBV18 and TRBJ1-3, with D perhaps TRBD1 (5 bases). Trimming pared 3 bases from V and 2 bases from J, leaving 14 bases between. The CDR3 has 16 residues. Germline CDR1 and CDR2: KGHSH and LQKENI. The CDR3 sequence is CASSPSREPTGNTIYF. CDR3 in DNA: TGTGCCAGCTCACCCAGCAGGGAACCCACTGGAAACACCATATATTTT.

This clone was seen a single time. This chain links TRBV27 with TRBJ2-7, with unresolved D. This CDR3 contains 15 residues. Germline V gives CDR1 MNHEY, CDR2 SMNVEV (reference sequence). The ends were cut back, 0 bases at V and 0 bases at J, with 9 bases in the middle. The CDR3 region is CASSLSEKSSYEQYF. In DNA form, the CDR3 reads TGTGCCAGCAGTTTATCGGAGAAAAGCTCCTACGAGCAGTACTTC.

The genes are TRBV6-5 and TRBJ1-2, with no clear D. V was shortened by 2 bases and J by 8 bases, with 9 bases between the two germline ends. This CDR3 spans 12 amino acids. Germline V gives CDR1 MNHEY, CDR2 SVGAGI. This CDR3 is CASSYTGGGYTF. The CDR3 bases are TGTGCCAGCAGTTACACGGGAGGGGGCTACACCTTC.

This CDR3 is CASSPLGASYEQYF. DNA for the CDR3: TGTGCCAGCAGCCCTCTAGGGGCCTCCTACGAGCAGTACTTC. The chain uses TRBV25-1 and TRBJ2-7; D might be TRBD1 (5 bases). The CDR3 totals 14 residues. CDR1 MGHDK and CDR2 SYGVNS come from the germline V gene. V lost 6 bases and J lost 0, with 12 bases in between.

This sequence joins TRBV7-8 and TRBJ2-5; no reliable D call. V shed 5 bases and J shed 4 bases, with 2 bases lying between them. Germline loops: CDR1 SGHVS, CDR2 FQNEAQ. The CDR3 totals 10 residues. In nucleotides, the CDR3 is TGTGCCAGCAGCCGAGAGACCCAGTACTTC. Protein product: CASSRETQYF.

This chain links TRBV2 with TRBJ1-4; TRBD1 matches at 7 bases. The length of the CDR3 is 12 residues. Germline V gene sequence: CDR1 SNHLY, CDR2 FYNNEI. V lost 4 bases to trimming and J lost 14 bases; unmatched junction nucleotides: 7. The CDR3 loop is CASSAPTGMLFF. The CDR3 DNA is TGTGCCAGCAGTGCTCCGACAGGGATGCTGTTTTTT.

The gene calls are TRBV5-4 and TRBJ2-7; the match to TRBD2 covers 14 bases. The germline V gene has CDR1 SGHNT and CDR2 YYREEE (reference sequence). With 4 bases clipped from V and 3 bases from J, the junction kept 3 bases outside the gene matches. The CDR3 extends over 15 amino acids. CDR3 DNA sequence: TGTGCCAGCAGCAGAGGGACTAGCGGGAGCTACGAGCAGTACTTC. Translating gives CASSRGTSGSYEQYF.

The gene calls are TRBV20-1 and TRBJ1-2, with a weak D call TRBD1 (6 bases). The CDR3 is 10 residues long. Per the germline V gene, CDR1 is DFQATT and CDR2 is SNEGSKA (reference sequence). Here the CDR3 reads CSLRGYGYTF. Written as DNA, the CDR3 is TGCAGCCTCAGGGGCTATGGCTACACCTTC.

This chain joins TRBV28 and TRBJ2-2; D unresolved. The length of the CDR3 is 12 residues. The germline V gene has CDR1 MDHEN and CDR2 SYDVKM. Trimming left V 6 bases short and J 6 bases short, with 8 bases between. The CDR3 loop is CASRLGPGELFF. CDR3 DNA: TGTGCCAGCAGGCTAGGCCCCGGGGAGCTGTTTTTT.

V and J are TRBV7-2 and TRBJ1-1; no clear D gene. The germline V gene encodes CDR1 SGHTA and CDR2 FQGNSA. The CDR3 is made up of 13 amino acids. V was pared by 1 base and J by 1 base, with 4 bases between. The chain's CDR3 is CASSLGANTEAFF. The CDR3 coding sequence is TGTGCCAGCAGCTTAGGAGCGAACACTGAAGCTTTCTTT.

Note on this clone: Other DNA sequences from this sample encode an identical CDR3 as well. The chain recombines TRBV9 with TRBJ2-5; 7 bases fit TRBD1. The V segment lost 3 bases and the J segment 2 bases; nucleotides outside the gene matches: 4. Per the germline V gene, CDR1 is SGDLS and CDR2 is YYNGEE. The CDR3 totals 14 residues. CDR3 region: CASSAGTVQETQYF. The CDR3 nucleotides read TGTGCCAGCAGCGCCGGGACAGTGCAAGAGACCCAGTACTTC. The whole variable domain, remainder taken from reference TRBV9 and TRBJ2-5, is DSGVTQTPKHLITATGQRVTLRCSPRSGDLSVYWYQQSLDQGLQFLIQYYNGEERAKGNILERFSAQQFPDLHSELNLSSLELGDSALYFCASSAGTVQETQYFGPGTRLLVL.